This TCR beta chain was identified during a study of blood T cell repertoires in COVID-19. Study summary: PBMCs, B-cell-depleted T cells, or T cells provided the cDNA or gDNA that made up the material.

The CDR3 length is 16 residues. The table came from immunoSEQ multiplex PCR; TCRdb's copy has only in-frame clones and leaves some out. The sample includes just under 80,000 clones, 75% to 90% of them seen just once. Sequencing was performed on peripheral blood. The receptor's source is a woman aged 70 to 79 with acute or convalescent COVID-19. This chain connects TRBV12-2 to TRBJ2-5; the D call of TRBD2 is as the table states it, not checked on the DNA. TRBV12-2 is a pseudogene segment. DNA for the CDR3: TGTGCAAGTCGCTCTGGACTAGCGAGTTACCAAGAGACCCAGTACTTC. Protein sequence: CASRSGLASYQETQYF.